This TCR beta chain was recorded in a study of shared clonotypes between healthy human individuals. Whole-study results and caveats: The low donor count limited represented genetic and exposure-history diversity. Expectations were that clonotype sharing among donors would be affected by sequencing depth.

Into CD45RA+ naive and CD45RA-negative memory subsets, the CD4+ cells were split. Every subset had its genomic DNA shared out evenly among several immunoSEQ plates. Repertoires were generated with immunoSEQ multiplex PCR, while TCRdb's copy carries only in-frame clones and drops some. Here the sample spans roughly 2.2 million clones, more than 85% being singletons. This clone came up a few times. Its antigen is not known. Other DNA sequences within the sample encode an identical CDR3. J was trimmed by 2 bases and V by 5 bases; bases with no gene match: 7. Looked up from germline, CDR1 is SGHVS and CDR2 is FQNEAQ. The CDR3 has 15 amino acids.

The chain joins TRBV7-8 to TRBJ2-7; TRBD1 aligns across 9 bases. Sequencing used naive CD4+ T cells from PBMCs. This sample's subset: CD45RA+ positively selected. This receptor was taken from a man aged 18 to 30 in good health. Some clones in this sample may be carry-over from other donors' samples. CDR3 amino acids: CASSLGQGLTYEQYF. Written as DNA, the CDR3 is TGTGCCAGCAGCCTGGGACAGGGCTTGACCTACGAGCAGTACTTC.